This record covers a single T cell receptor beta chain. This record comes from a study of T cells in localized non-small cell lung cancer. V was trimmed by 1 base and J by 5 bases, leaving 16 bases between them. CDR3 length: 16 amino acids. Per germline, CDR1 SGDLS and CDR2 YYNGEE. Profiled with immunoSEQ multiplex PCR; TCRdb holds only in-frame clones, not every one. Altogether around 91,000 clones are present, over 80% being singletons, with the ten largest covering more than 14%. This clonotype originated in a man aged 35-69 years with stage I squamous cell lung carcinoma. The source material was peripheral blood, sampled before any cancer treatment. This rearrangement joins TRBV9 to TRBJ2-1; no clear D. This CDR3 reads CASSVKSPTTDNEQFF. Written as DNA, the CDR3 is TGTGCCAGCAGCGTAAAATCGCCTACTACCGACAATGAGCAGTTCTTC. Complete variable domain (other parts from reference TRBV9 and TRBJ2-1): DSGVTQTPKHLITATGQRVTLRCSPRSGDLSVYWYQQSLDQGLQFLIQYYNGEERAKGNILERFSAQQFPDLHSELNLSSLELGDSALYFCASSVKSPTTDNEQFFGPGTRLTVL.